The rows below give T cell receptor beta chains drawn from one sample of a study of cytomegalovirus exposure and HLA in healthy donors. Data came from immunoSEQ multiplex PCR; TCRdb stores just in-frame clones and leaves some out. Altogether roughly 190,000 clones are present, roughly 80% being singletons, with the ten largest covering approximately 3.9%. Sequences were obtained from PBMCs. All receptors come from a man aged 45 to 65 in good health and CMV-seronegative. Each CDR3 is given with its conserved first and last residue. Where a row states a size, it is once, few, many or the class of an expanded clone; other rows omit it.

J	size	V	CDR3
TRBJ1-5	.	TRBV27	CASRGTGQIQPQHF
TRBJ1-5	.	TRBV18	CASSPRDNQPQHF
TRBJ1-1	.	TRBV7-9	CASSPPAAREAFF
TRBJ2-5	.	TRBV20-1	CSAEGWETQYF
TRBJ2-5	.	TRBV6-5	CASRTLAGEFLEYF
TRBJ1-5	.	TRBV2	CASKSSAFRGQPQHF
TRBJ1-2	.	TRBV6-5	CSGANYGYTF
TRBJ2-1	.	TRBV10-3	CAISESTWTSGYNEQFF
TRBJ2-2	.	TRBV7-2	CASSLRAGGRTGELFF
TRBJ1-1	once	TRBV19	CASSALGRGSTEAFF
TRBJ2-3	.	TRBV7-9	CASSLRVRTGNTDTQYF
TRBJ2-1	.	TRBV5-1	CASSEGTGKYNEQFF
TRBJ2-1	.	TRBV19	CASSIVAGSNEQFF
TRBJ1-5	.	TRBV14	CASSSAGNQPQHF
TRBJ2-1	once	TRBV7-2	CASSSRSSYNEQFF
TRBJ1-4	once	TRBV15	CATSGRGGFSNEKLFF
TRBJ1-1	.	TRBV5-1	CASSLGWESFF
TRBJ1-2	.	TRBV9	CASSVGGQGALEGYTF
TRBJ2-1	.	TRBV7-2	CASSRLGPLNEQFF
TRBJ2-3	once	TRBV5-1	CASSYGQNTDTQYF
TRBJ1-2	.	TRBV7-2	CASSPSAGYGYTF
TRBJ2-1	.	TRBV27	CASSLLVGAFYNEQFF
TRBJ1-6	.	TRBV10-2	CASSPGQGSPLHF
TRBJ2-7	.	TRBV7-8	CASSLMGAPGEQYF
TRBJ2-4	.	TRBV7-2	CASSAGTGNDLAKNIQYF
TRBJ2-3	few	TRBV7-2	CASSLFGAQVTQYF
TRBJ2-3	.	TRBV19	CASSPGWGGRDTQYF
TRBJ2-1	.	TRBV7-2	CASSLDPTSIYEQFF
TRBJ1-4	.	TRBV7-9	CASSSGRIGLREKLFF
TRBJ2-3	.	TRBV19	CASSSGGAIDTQYF
TRBJ2-7	.	TRBV4-2	CASSQEDRGGYEQYF
TRBJ1-1	.	TRBV6-6	CASSTSGQGYTEAFF
TRBJ2-3	.	TRBV5-1	CASSWTGTSASDTQYF
TRBJ2-7	.	TRBV27	CAVRGTPSYEQYF
TRBJ1-6	.	TRBV7-8	CASSPSRMWGDTSSYNSPLHF
TRBJ1-1	.	TRBV16	CASSQFQGADTEAFF
TRBJ2-5	.	TRBV19	CASTPQGRRETQYF
TRBJ2-4	.	TRBV4-2	CASSDWRGGHENIQYF
TRBJ1-2	.	TRBV20-1	CSAGRGYTF
TRBJ2-1	.	TRBV7-6	CASSPRPGGDNEQFF
TRBJ2-7	.	TRBV7-2	CASSLDRGYEQYF
TRBJ2-7	.	TRBV5-1	CASSREGSPGHEQYF
TRBJ1-3	.	TRBV5-1	CASSPGGGGRAGNTIYF
TRBJ2-1	.	TRBV2	CASTKNALAGGGEQFF
TRBJ1-4	.	TRBV7-9	CASSPDRGLYEKLFF
TRBJ1-4	.	TRBV30	CAWSRRGATNEKLFF
TRBJ1-2	.	TRBV27	CASGRTGDNYGYTF
TRBJ2-7	.	TRBV7-3	CASSSRLGQGAYEQYF
TRBJ1-4	few	TRBV25-1	CASSQDRAGEKLFF
TRBJ1-5	.	TRBV5-6	CASSSQGSNQPQHF
TRBJ1-1	.	TRBV18	CASSPLLSTGDTEAFF
TRBJ1-1	few	TRBV4-1	CASSRDRVNTEAFF
TRBJ1-2	.	TRBV27	CASSHPGPTGTNYGYTF
TRBJ1-1	.	TRBV19	CASTPGGSAEAFF
TRBJ2-7	.	TRBV2	CASSSTTVSYEQYF
TRBJ2-7	once	TRBV5-1	CASSLGGQTYEQYF
TRBJ2-7	.	TRBV19	CASSIQAVSYEQYF
TRBJ2-5	.	TRBV11-1	CASSPGGTAQETQYF
TRBJ1-1	.	TRBV7-9	CASSFSRTPQNEAFF